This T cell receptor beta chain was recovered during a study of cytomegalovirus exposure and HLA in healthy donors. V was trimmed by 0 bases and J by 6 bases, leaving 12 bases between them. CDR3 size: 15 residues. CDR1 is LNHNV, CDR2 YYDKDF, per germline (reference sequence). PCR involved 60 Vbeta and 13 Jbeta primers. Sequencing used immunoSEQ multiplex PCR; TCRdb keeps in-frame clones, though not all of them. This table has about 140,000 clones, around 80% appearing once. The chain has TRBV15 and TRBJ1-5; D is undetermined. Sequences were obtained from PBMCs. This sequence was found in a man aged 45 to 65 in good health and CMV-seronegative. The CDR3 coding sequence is TGTGCCACCAGCAGAGAAGGTGGAGGCGGTCAGCCCCAGCATTTT. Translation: CATSREGGGGQPQHF.